The 25 T cell receptor beta chains below were found in one sample sequenced in a study of blood T cell repertoires in COVID-19. Libraries were prepared by immunoSEQ multiplex PCR; TCRdb keeps only in-frame clonotypes and omits some of them. The data show about 120,000 clones, 87% seen once. The source material was peripheral blood. Receptors originate from a woman in her 70s with acute or convalescent COVID-19.

The V gene is TRBV19, the J gene TRBJ1-1, with 11 bases aligning to TRBD1. CDR3 length equals 20 residues. After removal of 4 bases from V and 1 base from J, the junction contained 17 bases not matched to a gene. Germline CDR1 is LNHDA and CDR2 is SQIVND (reference sequence). CDR3 sequence reads: CASSTHTGTGGPSENTEAFF. CDR3 in DNA: TGTGCCAGTAGTACCCATACCGGGACAGGGGGACCTTCTGAGAACACTGAAGCTTTCTTT.

This chain joins TRBV7-2 and TRBJ2-7; TRBD2 aligns across 11 bases. The germline V gene has CDR1 SGHTA and CDR2 FQGNSA. J gave up 2 bases and V 5 bases, and 5 bases lay outside the gene matches. The CDR3 runs 15 residues. This CDR3 reads CASSASGLAAYEQYF. In nucleotides, the CDR3 is TGTGCCAGCAGCGCCTCGGGACTAGCGGCCTACGAGCAGTACTTC. Variable domain in full (rest from reference TRBV7-2 and TRBJ2-7): GAGVSQSPSNKVTEKGKDVELRCDPISGHTALYWYRQSLGQGLEFLIYFQGNSAPDKSGLPSDRFSAERTGGSVSTLTIQRTQQEDSAVYLCASSASGLAAYEQYFGPGTRLTVT.

This sequence joins TRBV12-5 and TRBJ2-2; 9 positions agree with TRBD2. CDR1 LGHNT and CDR2 FRNRAP come from the germline V gene. Trimming at V came to 5 bases and at J to 4 bases, leaving 2 bases not matched to a gene. The CDR3 contains 14 residues. The CDR3: CASGRGGATGELFF. In DNA form, the CDR3 reads TGTGCTAGTGGTCGCGGGGGGGCCACCGGGGAGCTGTTTTTT.

The V and J genes are TRBV27 and TRBJ2-7; 12 nucleotides match TRBD1. Per germline, CDR1 MNHEY and CDR2 SMNVEV (reference sequence). The CDR3 consists of 17 residues. The trim removed 3 bases at V and 4 bases at J, leaving 10 bases unmatched. The CDR3 coding sequence is TGTGCCAGCAGTTTCGGTGGGGCGGGACAGGGGGCGTACGAGCAGTACTTC. It is translated as CASSFGGAGQGAYEQYF.

The chain employs TRBV5-6 and TRBJ1-2, with 7 bases lining up with TRBD1. This CDR3 is 14 amino acids long. Germline V gene data show CDR1 as SGHDT and CDR2 as YYEEEE. J lost 3 bases, V lost 4 bases, and 6 bases had no gene match. CDR3 DNA sequence: TGTGCCAGCAGCCTATCTGACAGGGACTATGGCTACACCTTC. This sequence encodes CASSLSDRDYGYTF.

The chain is built from TRBV12-2 and TRBJ2-7; TRBD1 reflects the table's D call only, with no check against the DNA. TRBV12-2 is noted as a pseudogene. The CDR3 length is 19 residues. The CDR3 here is CASRSSRGQGIFSSYEQYF. Written as DNA, the CDR3 is TGTGCAAGTCGCTCAAGCAGGGGACAGGGCATCTTTAGCTCCTACGAGCAGTACTTC.

The chain employs TRBV4-1 and TRBJ1-5; possible D gene TRBD1, 5 bases. The germline V gene encodes CDR1 MGHRA and CDR2 YSYEKL. V lost 1 base and J lost 2, with 15 bases in between. There are 17 residues in the CDR3. CDR3 sequence reads: CASSQAWGALGNQPQHF. The CDR3 nucleotides read TGCGCCAGCAGCCAAGCCTGGGGCGCTTTGGGCAATCAGCCCCAGCATTTT.

V gene TRBV19 combines with J gene TRBJ1-5; the D is unclear. Trimming removed 1 base from V and 3 bases from J, with 13 bases in between. CDR3 length equals 16 residues. Germline V gene data show CDR1 as LNHDA and CDR2 as SQIVND (reference sequence). CDR3 bases: TGTGCCAGTAGTATAGCGGCCACAGTTGCCAATCAGCCCCAGCATTTT. Protein: CASSIAATVANQPQHF.

This clone was recorded a few times. V and J are TRBV19 and TRBJ1-5; TRBD1 matches at 8 bases. This CDR3 spans 13 amino acids. In germline, CDR1 is LNHDA, CDR2 SQIVND (reference sequence). After removal of 5 bases from V and 7 bases from J, the junction contained 4 bases not matched to a gene. The CDR3 region is CASSEQGAQPQHF. For the CDR3, the DNA is TGTGCCAGTAGTGAGCAGGGGGCCCAGCCCCAGCATTTT.

This chain links TRBV11-3 with TRBJ2-7; D is uncertain. Between the trimmed V and J ends, which lost 4 bases and 3 bases, there was a span of 10 bases. The CDR3 is made up of 13 amino acids. Germline CDR1 reads SGHNT; CDR2 reads YENEEA. CDR3 in amino acids: CASSSRSSYEQYF. CDR3 bases: TGTGCCAGCAGCTCCCGGAGCAGCTACGAGCAGTACTTC.

The chain couples TRBV5-6 to TRBJ1-3, with D unresolved. Per germline, CDR1 SGHDT and CDR2 YYEEEE. V lost 2 bases and J 0 bases, leaving 6 bases between the germline ends. The CDR3 sequence is 14 residues long. The CDR3 loop is CASSFPGSGNTIYF. As DNA, the CDR3 is TGTGCCAGCAGCTTTCCCGGCTCTGGAAACACCATATATTTT.

The chain joins TRBV5-4 to TRBJ1-1; D call uncertain. The CDR3 is made up of 12 amino acids. Trimming took 5 bases from V and 1 from J, leaving 6 bases between them. Germline V gives CDR1 SGHNT, CDR2 YYREEE (reference sequence). CDR3 nucleotides: TGTGCCAGCAGTAGCAGGAACACTGAAGCTTTCTTT. Encoded protein: CASSSRNTEAFF. Full variable domain (outside the CDR3, taken from reference TRBV5-4 and TRBJ1-1): ETGVTQSPTHLIKTRGQQVTLRCSSQSGHNTVSWYQQALGQGPQFIFQYYREEENGRGNFPPRFSGLQFPNYSSELNVNALELDDSALYLCASSSRNTEAFFGQGTRLTVV.

V and J are TRBV10-3 and TRBJ2-2, with 10 positions matching TRBD1. Trimming cost V 10 bases and J 6 bases; bases outside gene matches: 11. Germline V CDR1 and CDR2: ENHRY, SYGVKD. This CDR3 contains 15 residues. The CDR3 region is CATGSSGQGPGELFF. CDR3 bases: TGTGCCACGGGAAGCTCGGGACAGGGGCCCGGGGAGCTGTTTTTT.

This CDR3 reads CASSRGGAFETGELFF. The CDR3 region has the DNA TGTGCCAGCAGTCGTGGTGGGGCATTTGAAACCGGGGAGCTGTTTTTT. The gene calls are TRBV5-4 and TRBJ2-2, with D maybe TRBD1 (5 bases). V was cut by 5 bases and J by 5 bases, with 19 bases left in between. CDR3 length equals 16 residues. CDR1 is SGHNT, CDR2 YYREEE, per germline (reference sequence).

J is TRBJ2-3 and V is TRBV7-2; 11 positions match TRBD2. Germline assignment: CDR1 SGHTA and CDR2 FQGNSA. J lost 3 bases, V lost 5 bases, and 4 bases had no gene match. The CDR3 totals 15 residues. The CDR3 region is CASSVTSGDTDTQYF. The CDR3 DNA reads as TGTGCCAGCAGCGTGACTAGCGGGGATACAGATACGCAGTATTTT.

This rearrangement joins TRBV11-2 to TRBJ2-5; 7 bases line up with TRBD1. Looked up from germline, CDR1 is SGHAT and CDR2 is FQNNGV. The V segment lost 5 bases and the J segment 3 bases; nucleotides outside the gene matches: 6. This CDR3 spans 14 amino acids. CDR3 in amino acids: CASSTGQVEETQYF. The CDR3 nucleotides are TGTGCCAGCAGCACCGGACAGGTCGAAGAGACCCAGTACTTC.

The chain links TRBV6-2 or TRBV6-3 to TRBJ1-1; D is possibly TRBD1 (5 bases). This CDR3 is 17 amino acids long. CDR1 is MNHEY, CDR2 SVGEGT, per germline. V lost 2 bases and J 0 bases, leaving 16 bases between the germline ends. CDR3 in amino acids: CASSYPRFRDLNTEAFF. The CDR3 DNA is TGTGCCAGCAGTTACCCAAGATTCAGGGACTTGAACACTGAAGCTTTCTTT.

V and J are TRBV10-2 and TRBJ1-2; D gene ambiguous. This CDR3 region has 16 residues. V was pared by 5 bases and J by 8 bases, with 24 bases between. Germline V gives CDR1 WSHSY, CDR2 SAAADI. The CDR3 DNA follows: TGCGCCAGCAGTCTTGGAACAAGGAACGGCCTGGGCGGCTACACCTTC. It yields the protein CASSLGTRNGLGGYTF.

CDR3 bases: TGTGCCAGCAGTGATAGGCCTAGCGCGGACGTCGATGAGCAGTTCTTC. Encoded protein: CASSDRPSADVDEQFF. The chain uses TRBV6-1 and TRBJ2-1; D possibly corresponds to TRBD2 (6 bases). The CDR3 consists of 16 residues. Per the germline V gene, CDR1 is MNHNS and CDR2 is SASEGT. The V end was cut by 3 bases, the J end by 8 bases, with 20 bases between.

The chain combines TRBV30 with TRBJ1-2, with 8 bases matching TRBD1. CDR1 and CDR2 from the germline V gene are GTSNPN and SVGIG (reference sequence). The CDR3 has 13 residues. The V and J ends lost 0 bases and 8 bases, in that order; junction bases with no gene match: 5. DNA of the CDR3: TGTGCCTGGAGTGTTAGCAGGGGGCGCGGCTACACCTTC. It is translated as CAWSVSRGRGYTF.

The rearrangement uses TRBV27 and TRBJ2-3; 7 positions match TRBD1. V shed 2 bases, J shed 9 bases, and the junction held 8 bases outside the gene matches. Germline V gene lookup returns CDR1 MNHEY and CDR2 SMNVEV (reference sequence). The CDR3 runs to 14 residues. The CDR3 here is CASSLKGAGSTQYF. As DNA, the CDR3 is TGTGCCAGCAGTTTAAAGGGGGCCGGATCGACGCAGTATTTT.

This chain uses TRBV5-1 with TRBJ2-5; the match to TRBD2 covers 8 bases. The CDR3 has 15 amino acids. CDR1 is SGHRS and CDR2 is YFSETQ in the germline V gene. V shed 4 bases, J shed 5 bases, and the junction held 10 bases outside the gene matches. The CDR3 DNA reads TGCGCCAGCAGCCGGGTAGCGGGGATAGGGGAGACCCAGTACTTC. Amino acid sequence: CASSRVAGIGETQYF.

The V call is TRBV9, the J call TRBJ2-2, with D tentatively TRBD2 (5 bases). Trimming shortened V by 4 bases and J by 8 bases, and 12 bases separated the two germline ends. CDR3 size: 13 residues. Germline CDR1 reads SGDLS; CDR2 reads YYNGEE. The CDR3 here is CASSLGGGGELFF. CDR3 nucleotide sequence: TGTGCCAGCAGCCTAGGTGGAGGAGGGGAGCTGTTTTTT. Filled out from reference TRBV9 and TRBJ2-2, the complete variable domain reads DSGVTQTPKHLITATGQRVTLRCSPRSGDLSVYWYQQSLDQGLQFLIQYYNGEERAKGNILERFSAQQFPDLHSELNLSSLELGDSALYFCASSLGGGGELFFGEGSRLTVL.

The rearrangement links TRBV24-1 to TRBJ1-3; 10 nucleotides align to TRBD1. V was pared by 5 bases and J by 6 bases, with 6 bases of the junction left unmatched. Germline-derived CDR1 and CDR2 are KGHDR and SFDVKD. The CDR3 totals 15 residues. CDR3 region: CATSGGQGDPNTIYF. The CDR3 DNA is TGTGCCACCAGTGGTGGACAGGGGGACCCAAACACCATATATTTT.

This chain connects TRBV7-9 to TRBJ2-7, with a tentative D call TRBD2 (5 bases). Germline loops: CDR1 SEHNR, CDR2 FQNEAQ (reference sequence). The ends were cut back, 4 bases at V and 4 bases at J, with 14 bases in the middle. The CDR3 is 14 residues long. The CDR3 sequence is CASSYPPGKYEQYF. The CDR3, as DNA: TGTGCCAGCAGCTACCCTCCGGGGAAATACGAGCAGTACTTC.